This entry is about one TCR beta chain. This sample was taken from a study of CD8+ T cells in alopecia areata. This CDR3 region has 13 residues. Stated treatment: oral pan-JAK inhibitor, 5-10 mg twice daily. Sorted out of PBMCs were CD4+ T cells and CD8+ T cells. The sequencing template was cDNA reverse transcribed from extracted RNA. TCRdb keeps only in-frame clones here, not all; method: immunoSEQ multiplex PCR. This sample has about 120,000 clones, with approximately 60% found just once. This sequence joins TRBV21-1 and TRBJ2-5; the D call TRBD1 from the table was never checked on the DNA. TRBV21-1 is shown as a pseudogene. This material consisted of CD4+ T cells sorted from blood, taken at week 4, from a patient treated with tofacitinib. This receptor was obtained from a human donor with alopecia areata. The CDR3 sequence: CAKMTADLGAQYF. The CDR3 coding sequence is TGTGCCAAAATGACAGCCGACTTAGGAGCCCAGTACTTC.